This T cell receptor (beta chain) was profiled in a study of T-cell memory formation after mild COVID-19. Germline V gene data show CDR1 as SQVTM and CDR2 as ANQGSEA. Trimming removed 2 bases from V and 6 bases from J; junction bases left unmatched: 2. This CDR3 is built from 12 residues. The authors produced TCR alpha and TCR beta cDNA libraries with sample barcodes and UMIs by 5'RACE using constant-segment primers. TCRdb reanalysed the 5' RACE reads using MiXCR and keeps one entry per CDR3 protein. Counted here are 150,000 to 200,000 distinct CDR3 sequences, roughly 15% occurring once; the ten biggest clones make up around an eighth.

The chain recombines TRBV29-1 with TRBJ2-3; 7 nucleotides match TRBD1. This receptor was identified in an adult woman who had mild COVID-19 (a few samples of this study predate the infection). Cell type and time point are not known. Sample: PBMCs or a T cell subset sorted from them (not recorded which). The CDR3 sequence is CSVERGPDTQYF. CDR3 DNA: TGCAGCGTTGAAAGGGGGCCCGATACGCAGTATTTT.